Below, 30 T cell receptor beta chains from the same sample are listed, as sequenced in a study of T cell responses to AZD1222 COVID-19 vaccine. Data came from immunoSEQ multiplex PCR; TCRdb stores just in-frame clones and leaves some out. The data hold about 150,000 clones, with around 91% observed a single time. This sample comprised peripheral blood, obtained 28 days after the second AZD1222 dose. The receptors were sampled from an adult who received the AZD1222 COVID-19 vaccine.

CDR3 sequence (DNA): TGTGCCAGCAGCCCGAGACAGGACGCCGAAGCTTTCTTT. Protein: CASSPRQDAEAFF. This rearrangement joins TRBV11-2 to TRBJ1-1, with D tentatively TRBD1 (6 bases). The V end lost 5 bases, the J end lost 8 bases, and 15 bases lay between the germline ends. This CDR3 spans 13 amino acids. Germline CDR1 is SGHAT and CDR2 is FQNNGV.

The chain employs TRBV5-1 and TRBJ2-1; weak D call: TRBD2 (6 bases). Germline V gene data show CDR1 as SGHRS and CDR2 as YFSETQ. The CDR3 contains 16 residues. V was cut by 4 bases and J by 7 bases, with 21 bases left in between. CDR3 in DNA: TGCGCCAGCAGCGCAACAGGTAGCGGAGGTAGGAATGAGCAGTTCTTC. Amino acids: CASSATGSGGRNEQFF.

The V gene is TRBV27, the J gene TRBJ1-5; unclear D gene. Germline V gene lookup returns CDR1 MNHEY and CDR2 SMNVEV (reference sequence). The V end lost 8 bases, the J end lost 2 bases, and 7 bases lay between the germline ends. The CDR3 length is 12 residues. DNA for the CDR3: TGTGCCAGCCGGCAGGGCAATCAGCCCCAGCATTTT. Translation gives CASRQGNQPQHF.

The chain carries TRBV7-9 and TRBJ1-4, with TRBD1 matching over 9 bases. The CDR3 covers 14 residues. The trim removed 5 bases at V and 8 bases at J, leaving 6 bases unmatched. Germline assignment: CDR1 SEHNR and CDR2 FQNEAQ (reference sequence). CDR3 in amino acids: CASSPGQGHEKLFF. The CDR3 DNA reads TGTGCCAGCAGCCCGGGACAGGGTCACGAAAAACTGTTTTTT.

The CDR3 DNA sequence: TGTGCCAGCAGCCAAGATGCGGTAGCAGGGGGGACTGGAAACACCATATATTTT. The encoded protein is CASSQDAVAGGTGNTIYF. The chain employs TRBV4-2 and TRBJ1-3, with 7 bases that match TRBD1. Per the germline V gene, CDR1 is LGHNA and CDR2 is YNFKEQ. With V trimmed by 0 bases and J by 2 bases, 10 bases remained unmatched. CDR3 size: 18 residues.

The chain uses TRBV14 and TRBJ1-4; 8 positions agree with TRBD1. V shed 4 bases and J 5 bases; nucleotides not matched to a gene: 15. Germline V gives CDR1 SGHDN, CDR2 FVKESK. The CDR3 covers 18 residues. CDR3 nucleotides: TGTGCCAGCAGCCTGAGGGTCAGCAGGGGGCATGGAAATGAAAAACTGTTTTTT. It specifies CASSLRVSRGHGNEKLFF.

The chain uses TRBV6-1 and TRBJ2-7; possible D gene TRBD1, 6 bases. CDR1 and CDR2 (germline): MNHNS, SASEGT. Deletions cut 4 bases from V and 2 bases from J, with 18 bases between. The CDR3 is 16 residues long. In DNA form, the CDR3 reads TGTGCCAGCAGTGGGATGGGTGCCACAGGGACCTACGAGCAGTACTTC. This gives the protein CASSGMGATGTYEQYF.

This clone came up once. The V and J genes are TRBV5-1 and TRBJ2-1; D might be TRBD2 (5 bases). The CDR3 is made up of 17 amino acids. The germline gives CDR1 SGHRS, CDR2 YFSETQ. V dropped 4 bases and J dropped 3 bases, with 20 bases sitting between them. This CDR3 reads CASSPLVGRDHYNEQFF. As DNA, the CDR3 is TGCGCCAGCAGCCCGCTGGTAGGTCGGGATCACTACAATGAGCAGTTCTTC.

The chain is built from TRBV24-1 and TRBJ2-1, with TRBD2 matching 8 bases. The CDR3 runs 17 residues. Germline V gene data show CDR1 as KGHDR and CDR2 as SFDVKD. J was trimmed by 0 bases and V by 4 bases; bases with no gene match: 7. The CDR3 spells CATSDPIAGRSYNEQFF. DNA of the CDR3: TGTGCCACCAGTGACCCTATAGCGGGACGCTCCTACAATGAGCAGTTCTTC.

The count of this clone is one. This chain uses TRBV19 with TRBJ2-2; 8 nucleotides match TRBD1. There are 14 residues in the CDR3. Germline V gives CDR1 LNHDA, CDR2 SQIVND (reference sequence). Losses at the gene ends were 7 bases for V and 3 bases for J; bases not matched to a gene: 4. Here the CDR3 DNA reads TGTGCCAGTACCCTGACAGGGGACACCGGGGAGCTGTTTTTT. Residues: CASTLTGDTGELFF.

The chain has TRBV19 and TRBJ2-7; the D gene is possibly TRBD1 (6 bases). Germline V lookup: CDR1 LNHDA, CDR2 SQIVND (reference sequence). Trimming left V 5 bases short and J 2 bases short, with 13 bases between. CDR3 size: 14 residues. The CDR3 DNA follows: TGTGCCAGTAGTGTTCAGGGGCAACCCTACGAGCAGTACTTC. Protein sequence: CASSVQGQPYEQYF.

There are a few counts of this clone. The V and J genes are TRBV4-1 and TRBJ1-5; no reliable D call. In germline, CDR1 is MGHRA, CDR2 YSYEKL. V lost 1 base to trimming and J lost 1 base, with 8 bases between them. The CDR3 runs 15 residues. The chain's CDR3 is CASSQAALSNQPQHF. In nucleotides, the CDR3 is TGCGCCAGCAGCCAAGCGGCATTAAGCAATCAGCCCCAGCATTTT.

The chain joins TRBV24-1 to TRBJ2-2; 9 bases agree with TRBD2. The CDR3 runs 15 residues. Germline CDR1 and CDR2: KGHDR and SFDVKD. V shed 8 bases and J 2 bases; nucleotides not matched to a gene: 5. The CDR3 spells CATISSGDNTGELFF. The CDR3 coding sequence is TGTGCCACCATCTCTAGCGGGGATAACACCGGGGAGCTGTTTTTT.

This chain connects TRBV7-7 to TRBJ1-5; D remains unclear. The CDR3 is 13 residues long. Germline V gene lookup returns CDR1 SSHAT and CDR2 FNYEAQ (reference sequence). V lost 1 base to trimming and J lost 4 bases, with 5 bases between them. DNA for the CDR3: TGTGCCAGCAGCTTAGGGCCGAATCAGCCCCAGCATTTT. Translating it yields CASSLGPNQPQHF.

Here the CDR3 reads CASSVLAATGDEQFF. CDR3 DNA sequence: TGTGCCAGCAGCGTACTAGCGGCCACCGGGGATGAGCAGTTCTTC. The chain combines TRBV9 with TRBJ2-1; 7 positions match TRBD2. Trimming cost V 1 base and J 8 bases; bases outside gene matches: 9. CDR3 length: 15 residues. Per germline, CDR1 SGDLS and CDR2 YYNGEE.

The chain is built from TRBV15 and TRBJ1-5; no clear D. The V end lost 1 base, the J end lost 1 base, and 8 bases lay between the germline ends. Germline CDR1 is LNHNV and CDR2 is YYDKDF (reference sequence). The CDR3 extends over 15 amino acids. The CDR3 here is CATSRATGSNQPQHF. The CDR3 region has the DNA TGTGCCACCAGCAGAGCGACGGGCAGCAATCAGCCCCAGCATTTT.

This sequence joins TRBV23-1 and TRBJ2-1; 7 positions agree with TRBD1. TRBV23-1 is an ORF, and what it does is uncertain. This CDR3 is 18 amino acids long. With V trimmed by 2 bases and J by 7 bases, 17 bases remained unmatched. The CDR3 region is CASSQKGDVVDRRNEQFF. The CDR3 coding sequence is TGCGCCAGCAGTCAAAAGGGGGACGTGGTGGACAGGCGGAATGAGCAGTTCTTC.

This clone showed up just once. The chain is built from TRBV30 and TRBJ1-3; D not certain. This CDR3 is 13 amino acids long. With 1 base removed from V and 0 bases from J, the gap between germline ends came to 4 bases. Germline values: CDR1 GTSNPN, CDR2 SVGIG (reference sequence). As DNA, the CDR3 is TGTGCCTGGAGTGCCCACTCTGGAAACACCATATATTTT. Translated: CAWSAHSGNTIYF.

The V call is TRBV10-2, the J call TRBJ2-6; D is uncertain. The V gene lost 3 bases and the J gene lost 0 bases, with 12 bases spanning the gap. The CDR3 extends over 17 amino acids. CDR1 and CDR2 from the germline V gene are WSHSY and SAAADI. For the CDR3, the DNA is TGCGCCAGCAGTGATAACCTCGGTGTCTCTGGGGCCAACGTCCTGACTTTC. Amino acids: CASSDNLGVSGANVLTF.

V usage is TRBV29-1 and J usage is TRBJ2-7, with 7 bases fitting TRBD1. The V and J ends lost 5 bases and 6 bases, in that order; junction bases with no gene match: 4. CDR3 length equals 11 residues. The V gene's germline CDR1 is SQVTM and CDR2 ANQGSEA. CDR3 residues: CSVSTGPEQYF. The CDR3 bases are TGCAGCGTTTCGACAGGGCCCGAGCAGTACTTC.

This sequence joins TRBV28 and TRBJ2-2; the match to TRBD1 covers 7 bases. This CDR3 has 16 amino acids. With V trimmed by 3 bases and J by 6 bases, 10 bases remained unmatched. CDR1 and CDR2 (germline): MDHEN, SYDVKM. The CDR3 DNA reads as TGTGCCAGCAGTTTCACCCGGGACAGCCCAGCCGGGGAGCTGTTTTTT. It yields the protein CASSFTRDSPAGELFF.

The V and J genes are TRBV11-3 and TRBJ2-3; TRBD2 matches 13 bases. In germline, CDR1 is SGHNT, CDR2 YENEEA. This CDR3 is 17 amino acids long. V trimming: 5 bases; J trimming: 0 bases; junction bases outside the gene matches: 5. The CDR3 is CASSPGLAGISTDTQYF. For the CDR3, the DNA is TGTGCCAGCAGCCCGGGACTAGCGGGGATTAGCACAGATACGCAGTATTTT. The full variable domain, completed using reference TRBV11-3 and TRBJ2-3, is EAGVVQSPRYKIIEKKQPVAFWCNPISGHNTLYWYLQNLGQGPELLIRYENEEAVDDSQLPKDRFSAERLKGVDSTLKIQPAELGDSAVYLCASSPGLAGISTDTQYFGPGTRLTVL.

The genes are TRBV5-1 and TRBJ2-5; D gene uncertain. The CDR3 runs 14 residues. V dropped 0 bases and J dropped 5 bases, with 11 bases sitting between them. The germline V gene encodes CDR1 SGHRS and CDR2 YFSETQ. As DNA, the CDR3 is TGCGCCAGCAGCTTGGGGCCTCAAAGGGAGACCCAGTACTTC. Translating it yields CASSLGPQRETQYF.

V is TRBV19 and J is TRBJ1-5, with D perhaps matching TRBD1 (6 bases). The CDR3 has 15 residues. The germline gives CDR1 LNHDA, CDR2 SQIVND (reference sequence). V dropped 5 bases and J dropped 7 bases, with 18 bases sitting between them. The CDR3 loop is CASSGARGVWQPQHF. CDR3 bases: TGTGCCAGTAGTGGGGCCAGGGGTGTATGGCAGCCCCAGCATTTT. The whole variable domain, filled in from reference TRBV19 and TRBJ1-5, reads DGGITQSPKYLFRKEGQNVTLSCEQNLNHDAMYWYRQDPGQGLRLIYYSQIVNDFQKGDIAEGYSVSREKKESFPLTVTSAQKNPTAFYLCASSGARGVWQPQHFGDGTRLSIL.

The chain has TRBV9 and TRBJ1-4; D is possibly TRBD1 (5 bases). V lost 3 bases and J lost 3, with 12 bases in between. The CDR3 is 15 amino acids. Germline CDR1 and CDR2: SGDLS and YYNGEE. CDR3 loop: CASSDQGAANEKLFF. The DNA for the CDR3 is TGTGCCAGCAGCGATCAGGGAGCGGCTAATGAAAAACTGTTTTTT.

The chain uses TRBV6-5 and TRBJ1-5; no definite D call. The CDR3 contains 12 residues. Germline values: CDR1 MNHEY, CDR2 SVGAGI. V was shortened by 6 bases and J by 4 bases, with 7 bases between the two germline ends. The CDR3 DNA reads as TGTGCCAGCAGGGGAGTAAATCAGCCCCAGCATTTT. It specifies CASRGVNQPQHF.

Worth noting for this clone: Germline and junction disagree at one end, which may indicate a read error. The chain has TRBV27 and TRBJ2-2; 13 bases are a match to TRBD2. The V gene's germline CDR1 is MNHEY and CDR2 SMNVEV (reference sequence). The CDR3 loop spans 23 amino acids. The CDR3 DNA reads as TGTGCCAGCAGTTTATGTTCGCCGAGCAGTGTCACTAGCGGGAGGGACGAACACCGGGGAGCTGCTTTT. Its protein product is CASSLCSPSSVTSGRDEHRGAAF.

CDR3 bases: TGTGCCAGCAGCCCCGTCCCCTTCAACACCGGGGAGCTGTTTTTT. This translates into CASSPVPFNTGELFF. V usage is TRBV7-9 and J usage is TRBJ2-2; D call uncertain. Germline-derived CDR1 and CDR2 are SEHNR and FQNEAQ (reference sequence). The CDR3 contains 15 residues. V lost 5 bases and J 2 bases, leaving 12 bases between the germline ends.

The rearrangement uses TRBV24-1 and TRBJ2-1, with unresolved D. The CDR3 sequence is 13 residues long. Germline V lookup: CDR1 KGHDR, CDR2 SFDVKD. Trimming took 4 bases from V and 7 from J, leaving 10 bases between them. The CDR3 DNA reads TGTGCCACCAGTGACCCTACAGAAAATGAGCAGTTCTTC. The encoded protein is CATSDPTENEQFF.

The chain employs TRBV5-1 and TRBJ1-6; maybe TRBD1 (6 bases). The germline V gene has CDR1 SGHRS and CDR2 YFSETQ. The CDR3 is made up of 14 amino acids. The ends were cut back, 4 bases at V and 8 bases at J, with 13 bases in the middle. The CDR3 sequence is CASSRTGFDSPLHF. DNA for the CDR3: TGCGCCAGCAGCCGAACAGGGTTCGATTCACCCCTCCACTTT.